The rows below give T cell receptor beta chains drawn from one sample of a study of T cells after yellow fever vaccination. TCRdb re-analysed the 5' RACE reads in MiXCR, keeping a single row per CDR3 protein. This sample has about 27,000 distinct CDR3 sequences, with roughly 4.5% found just once. The sample consisted of PBMCs, either bulk or a sorted T-cell subset (CD4+, CD8+, memory, or dextramer-sorted; not recorded which), taken on the day of the yellow fever booster vaccination. These receptors all come from a man aged 18 to 30 who received the YFV17D yellow fever vaccine. CDR3s include the opening cysteine and the closing phenylalanine or tryptophan. The D gene is left open where the match is weak. Clone size is stated in some rows and not others, as once, few, many or a class when expanded.

-	-	TRBJ1-5	TRBV12-3/TRBV12-4	TGTGCCAGCAGTTTACCGGCGAGCAATCAGCCCCAGCATTTT	CASSLPASNQPQHF
many	-	TRBJ1-1	TRBV20-1	TGCAGTGCTGCGCTCATCCGAGGCTCCACTGAAGCTTTCTTT	CSAALIRGSTEAFF
many	-	TRBJ2-3	TRBV29-1	TGCAGCGTTGAAGTGGTGAACACAGATACGCAGTATTTT	CSVEVVNTDTQYF
few	TRBD2	TRBJ2-1	TRBV30	TGTGCCTGGGGGACAGCGGGGGGGAGCTCCTACAATGAGCAGTTCTTC	CAWGTAGGSSYNEQFF
many	-	TRBJ1-2	TRBV7-2	TGTGCCAGCAGCTTATCCCAGGACTATGGCTACACCTTC	CASSLSQDYGYTF
many	-	TRBJ2-5	TRBV20-1	TGCAGTGCTAGAGTTCAGGGGTCGGAGACCCAGTACTTC	CSARVQGSETQYF
many	TRBD1	TRBJ2-1	TRBV7-8	TGTGCCAGCAGCTTGGACAGGGGCTCCTACAATGAGCAGTTCTTC	CASSLDRGSYNEQFF
medium-sized	TRBD2	TRBJ2-1	TRBV7-8	TGTGCCAGCAGCTTAGCGCTTATAGCGGGGTTCTCCTACAATGAGCAGTTCTTC	CASSLALIAGFSYNEQFF
many	-	TRBJ2-7	TRBV12-3/TRBV12-4	TGTGCCAGCACTCTATCCGGGGTTGCGTACGAGCAGTACTTC	CASTLSGVAYEQYF
many	-	TRBJ1-6	TRBV6-1	TGTGCCAGCACTGGAGAGGGGGACGGGGGTAGAGCCCTCCACTTT	CASTGEGDGGRALHF
many	TRBD1	TRBJ1-6	TRBV5-1	TGCGCCAGCAGCTTGGAAGGGACAGGGGTTTCACCCCTCCACTTT	CASSLEGTGVSPLHF
-	TRBD2	TRBJ2-3	TRBV4-3	TGCGCCAGCAGCCAAGATCTTCCTAGCGGGATTCCCACAGATACGCAGTATTTT	CASSQDLPSGIPTDTQYF
many	-	TRBJ2-3	TRBV7-3	TGTGCCAGCAGCCCGGGGCCCTACACAGATACGCAGTATTTT	CASSPGPYTDTQYF
many	TRBD1	TRBJ2-5	TRBV5-1	TGCGCCAGCAGCTTGGCCGACAGGGAAGAGACCCAGTACTTC	CASSLADREETQYF
many	-	TRBJ2-3	TRBV5-1	TGCGCCAGCAGCTTGGGCGGAAGAGATACGCAGTATTTT	CASSLGGRDTQYF
once	-	TRBJ2-5	TRBV20-1	TGCAGTGCTGCTAGGGCCCAAGAGACCCAGTACTTC	CSAARAQETQYF
many	TRBD1	TRBJ2-7	TRBV5-1	TGCGCCAGCAGCCCCCCTCCGGGACAGGGTCTCTACGAGCAGTACTTC	CASSPPPGQGLYEQYF
many	TRBD2	TRBJ2-5	TRBV5-1	TGCGCCAGCAGCTTACTAGCGGGGGTTGAGACCCAGTACTTC	CASSLLAGVETQYF
few	-	TRBJ1-3	TRBV30	TGTGCCTGGAGTGGAGGATTTGGAAACACCATATATTTT	CAWSGGFGNTIYF
-	-	TRBJ1-6	TRBV19	TGTGCCAGTAGTAGCAGAGGACGGGGGCCCTATAATTCACCCCTCCACTTT	CASSSRGRGPYNSPLHF
many	TRBD2	TRBJ2-1	TRBV5-4	TGTGCCAGCAGCCCCGGGGGGGGCTCCTACAATGAGCAGTTCTTC	CASSPGGGSYNEQFF
many	-	TRBJ1-2	TRBV7-6	TGTGCCAGCAGCTCCCCCGGGGAATACAATGGCTACACCTTC	CASSSPGEYNGYTF
many	-	TRBJ1-5	TRBV4-1	TGCGCCAGCAGCCAAGGTGGGGCAGGAAATCAGCCCCAGCATTTT	CASSQGGAGNQPQHF
many	TRBD1	TRBJ1-6	TRBV7-2	TGTGCCAGCAGCGGGGGCGGACAGGGCAGATCACCCCTCCACTTT	CASSGGGQGRSPLHF